The 25 T cell receptor beta chains below all came from one sample that was sequenced in a study of blood T cell repertoires in COVID-19. The data were produced by immunoSEQ multiplex PCR, yet TCRdb's version contains in-frame clones alone and is incomplete. The sample lists hundreds of thousands of clones, about 85% occurring once. Sample: PBMCs or T cells enriched from blood (not recorded which). The receptors stem from a woman under 40 with acute COVID-19.

This chain connects TRBV5-1 to TRBJ2-5; D not resolved. V lost 4 bases, J lost 3 bases, and 4 bases lay in between. This CDR3 contains 11 residues. CDR1 and CDR2 (germline): SGHRS, YFSETQ. CDR3: CASSGKETQYF. The CDR3 nucleotides read TGCGCCAGCAGCGGCAAAGAGACCCAGTACTTC.

The chain employs TRBV3-1 (or the pseudogene TRBV3-2) and TRBJ1-6; 9 bases align to TRBD1. CDR1 and CDR2 (germline): LGHDT, YNNKEL (reference sequence). With 4 bases clipped from V and 6 bases from J, the junction kept 4 bases outside the gene matches. This CDR3 has 15 residues. The CDR3 nucleotides read TGTGCCAGCAGCCGCCGGACAGGGGCTAATTCACCCCTCCACTTT. Protein sequence: CASSRRTGANSPLHF.

J is TRBJ2-3 and V is TRBV28; the D gene is possibly TRBD1 (5 bases). This CDR3 has 16 residues. The germline gives CDR1 MDHEN, CDR2 SYDVKM. Trimming left V 3 bases short and J 0 bases short, with 13 bases between. The CDR3 coding sequence is TGTGCCAGCAGTTTTAGCTTAGGGGAAAGCACAGATACGCAGTATTTT. It codes for CASSFSLGESTDTQYF.

The J gene is TRBJ2-4, the V gene TRBV7-9, with 13 bases lining up with TRBD2. The V gene's germline CDR1 is SEHNR and CDR2 FQNEAQ (reference sequence). This CDR3 comprises 17 residues. V gave up 4 bases and J gave up 0 bases; unmatched junction bases: 3. The CDR3 loop is CASSSGTSGIAKNIQYF. In DNA, the CDR3 is TGTGCCAGCAGCTCTGGGACTAGCGGGATAGCCAAAAACATTCAGTACTTC.

The J gene is TRBJ1-2, the V gene TRBV6-6; TRBD1 is a possible D gene (6 bases). Germline CDR1 is MNHNY and CDR2 is SVGAGI (reference sequence). V shed 10 bases and J shed 8 bases, with 17 bases lying between them. The CDR3 sequence is 12 residues long. This CDR3 is CATGGRAKGYTF. Written as DNA, the CDR3 is TGTGCCACTGGGGGCAGGGCGAAAGGCTACACCTTC.

The chain uses TRBV7-9 and TRBJ2-1, with 7 bases lining up with TRBD2. V lost 4 bases, J lost 6 bases, and 15 bases stayed unmatched. CDR3 length equals 17 residues. Germline V gene lookup returns CDR1 SEHNR and CDR2 FQNEAQ (reference sequence). The CDR3 reads CASSSWGGLGRGNEQFF. As DNA, the CDR3 is TGTGCCAGCAGCTCCTGGGGCGGACTAGGTAGAGGCAATGAGCAGTTCTTC.

Written as DNA, the CDR3 is TGTGCCACCAGTGAGGTGGGACAGGCCTATGGCTACACCTTC. Its protein is CATSEVGQAYGYTF. This chain connects TRBV24-1 to TRBJ1-2; 8 bases match TRBD1. V was pared by 4 bases and J by 4 bases, with 4 bases of the junction left unmatched. This CDR3 has 14 amino acids. CDR1 and CDR2 (germline): KGHDR, SFDVKD.

V usage is TRBV14 and J usage is TRBJ1-2; 7 nucleotides agree with TRBD1. The V and J ends lost 6 bases and 3 bases, in that order; junction bases with no gene match: 4. The CDR3 has 13 residues. CDR1 and CDR2 from the germline V gene are SGHDN and FVKESK. CDR3 DNA: TGTGCCAGCAGTCCCGACAGGGACTATGGCTACACCTTC. It is translated as CASSPDRDYGYTF.

The gene calls are TRBV4-3 and TRBJ2-4, with 7 bases lining up with TRBD1. V shed 2 bases and J 9 bases; nucleotides not matched to a gene: 7. Germline V gene lookup returns CDR1 LGHNA and CDR2 YSLEER. The CDR3 covers 14 residues. This CDR3 reads CASSQSTGVGIQYF. The CDR3 bases are TGCGCCAGCAGCCAATCTACAGGGGTGGGCATTCAGTACTTC.

The chain carries TRBV4-1 and TRBJ2-7; 8 bases line up with TRBD1. The germline gives CDR1 MGHRA, CDR2 YSYEKL. This CDR3 comprises 17 residues. V was pared by 3 bases and J by 2 bases, with 12 bases of the junction left unmatched. CDR3 protein: CASSHSTGALRPYEQYF. The CDR3 nucleotides are TGCGCCAGCAGCCATTCGACAGGGGCCCTACGTCCCTACGAGCAGTACTTC.

The chain couples TRBV14 to TRBJ1-1; D not certain. Trimming shortened V by 2 bases and J by 6 bases, and 13 bases separated the two germline ends. The germline V gene has CDR1 SGHDN and CDR2 FVKESK. This CDR3 comprises 14 residues. DNA of the CDR3: TGTGCCAGCAGCCAATTCTACACGGAGGCTGAAGCTTTCTTT. Amino acids: CASSQFYTEAEAFF.

This clone came up once. The chain employs TRBV9 and TRBJ2-7; 7 bases are a match to TRBD2. V lost 0 bases and J lost 2; bases outside the gene matches: 8. Per germline, CDR1 SGDLS and CDR2 YYNGEE. This CDR3 spans 16 amino acids. In nucleotides, the CDR3 is TGTGCCAGCAGCGTAGGGGGTCTAGCGGACGCCTACGAGCAGTACTTC. Translated, it gives CASSVGGLADAYEQYF.

This sequence joins TRBV5-1 and TRBJ2-7; TRBD1 matches 8 bases. The CDR3 has 14 amino acids. Looked up from germline, CDR1 is SGHRS and CDR2 is YFSETQ. V lost 7 bases, J lost 6 bases, and 12 bases stayed unmatched. CDR3 nucleotide sequence: TGCGCCAGCGACCCTGGACAGGGAAATAGCGAGCAGTACTTC. Protein sequence: CASDPGQGNSEQYF.

V gene TRBV5-4 combines with J gene TRBJ2-2, with 11 bases that match TRBD2. Germline V gene sequence: CDR1 SGHNT, CDR2 YYREEE (reference sequence). Trimming took 0 bases from V and 5 from J; bases not matched to a gene: 0. The CDR3 length is 15 residues. The CDR3 DNA sequence: TGTGCCAGCAGCTTGGGACTAGCGGGAACCGGGGAGCTGTTTTTT. Amino acid sequence: CASSLGLAGTGELFF.

The chain uses TRBV2 and TRBJ2-2, with no clear D. V dropped 2 bases and J dropped 4 bases, with 5 bases sitting between them. Per germline, CDR1 SNHLY and CDR2 FYNNEI. The CDR3 runs to 13 residues. DNA for the CDR3: TGTGCCAGCAGTGAAAGACTCACCGGGGAGCTGTTTTTT. Translating it yields CASSERLTGELFF.

The chain uses TRBV5-1 and TRBJ2-1, with 9 nucleotides matching TRBD2. The CDR3 spans 15 residues. The V segment lost 3 bases and the J segment 2 bases; nucleotides outside the gene matches: 3. Germline assignment: CDR1 SGHRS and CDR2 YFSETQ. Written as DNA, the CDR3 is TGCGCCAGCAGCTCTAGCGGGACCCCCTACAATGAGCAGTTCTTC. It yields the protein CASSSSGTPYNEQFF.

Only one count was recorded for this clone. The chain joins TRBV4-2 to TRBJ2-1; 8 nucleotides line up with TRBD2. Trimming removed 4 bases from V and 3 bases from J; junction bases left unmatched: 5. The V gene's germline CDR1 is LGHNA and CDR2 YNFKEQ. This CDR3 has 15 amino acids. This CDR3 is CASSPLSGDYNEQFF. DNA of the CDR3: TGTGCCAGCAGCCCACTTAGCGGGGACTACAATGAGCAGTTCTTC.

V is TRBV11-1 and J is TRBJ2-5; 8 positions agree with TRBD2. The CDR3 is made up of 15 amino acids. Germline CDR1 reads SGHAT; CDR2 reads FQDESV (reference sequence). The trim removed 3 bases at V and 2 bases at J, leaving 5 bases unmatched. CDR3 nucleotides: TGTGCCAGCAGCTTCTCAGCGGGGGTACAAGAGACCCAGTACTTC. Amino acid sequence: CASSFSAGVQETQYF. The whole variable domain, remainder taken from reference TRBV11-1 and TRBJ2-5, is EAEVAQSPRYKITEKSQAVAFWCDPISGHATLYWYRQILGQGPELLVQFQDESVVDDSQLPKDRFSAERLKGVDSTLKIQPAELGDSAMYLCASSFSAGVQETQYFGPGTRLLVL.

The chain recombines TRBV5-1 with TRBJ2-1, with 14 bases that match TRBD2. Trimming at V came to 2 bases and at J to 4 bases, leaving 2 bases not matched to a gene. Germline assignment: CDR1 SGHRS and CDR2 YFSETQ. CDR3 length: 16 amino acids. The CDR3 region is CASSFGTSGSYNEQFF. CDR3 DNA sequence: TGCGCCAGCAGCTTCGGGACTAGCGGGAGTTACAATGAGCAGTTCTTC.

The V gene is TRBV10-3, the J gene TRBJ1-1, with 7 bases aligning to TRBD1. The CDR3 covers 14 residues. Germline values: CDR1 ENHRY, CDR2 SYGVKD. Trimming took 4 bases from V and 2 from J; bases not matched to a gene: 4. CDR3 amino acids: CAISGDSGNTEAFF. The CDR3 DNA reads as TGTGCCATCAGTGGGGACAGCGGTAACACTGAAGCTTTCTTT.

V gene TRBV9 combines with J gene TRBJ2-1; TRBD2 agrees at 10 bases. Trimming took 0 bases from V and 9 from J; bases not matched to a gene: 9. The CDR3 has 16 amino acids. CDR1 and CDR2 from the germline V gene are SGDLS and YYNGEE. CDR3 in amino acids: CASSVALLAGVIEQFF. Here the CDR3 DNA reads TGTGCCAGCAGCGTAGCTCTTCTAGCGGGAGTGATTGAGCAGTTCTTC.

The chain employs TRBV19 and TRBJ1-1; D remains ambiguous. The germline V gene encodes CDR1 LNHDA and CDR2 SQIVND (reference sequence). The CDR3 is made up of 14 amino acids. Trimming removed 3 bases at V and 7 bases at J, with 15 bases between. CDR3 nucleotides: TGTGCCAGTAGTATGCGGGATTCTACACTTGAAGCTTTCTTT. This codes for CASSMRDSTLEAFF.

CDR3 nucleotides: TGTGCCAGCTTGGGTCGGGGGGAGGGGAACTTTGAGACCCAGTACTTC. Residues: CASLGRGEGNFETQYF. This chain connects TRBV2 to TRBJ2-5; 7 nucleotides match TRBD2. Germline values: CDR1 SNHLY, CDR2 FYNNEI. The CDR3 is 16 residues long. After removal of 8 bases from V and 5 bases from J, the junction contained 17 bases not matched to a gene.

DNA for the CDR3: TGTGCCAGCAGCTCCCGACAGGGGAGAGGGGAGCTGTTTTTT. As protein: CASSSRQGRGELFF. This chain uses TRBV5-4 with TRBJ2-2, with 8 bases that match TRBD1. The CDR3 consists of 14 residues. With 3 bases clipped from V and 8 bases from J, the junction kept 6 bases outside the gene matches. CDR1 is SGHNT, CDR2 YYREEE, per germline (reference sequence).

The chain employs TRBV11-3 and TRBJ2-1; TRBD1 might be the D (5 bases). The germline V gene has CDR1 SGHNT and CDR2 YENEEA. Deletions cut 5 bases from V and 0 bases from J, with 11 bases between. CDR3 length: 15 residues. The CDR3 nucleotides are TGTGCCAGCAGCACTCAGGGCAACTCCTACAATGAGCAGTTCTTC. Amino acid sequence: CASSTQGNSYNEQFF.